Presented here are 18 T cell receptor beta chains from one specimen sequenced in a study of T cell changes during pregnancy in multiple sclerosis. Some clones are missing from TCRdb's copy, which holds only in-frame ones; the method was immunoSEQ multiplex PCR. The data contain about 50,000 clones, 80% to 95% of them singletons. Sequencing used CD4+ T cells from peripheral blood mononuclear cells, obtained after pregnancy. The receptor set was obtained from a female donor with multiple sclerosis, enrolled in a pregnancy study.

The chain couples TRBV2 to TRBJ2-2; 11 nucleotides match TRBD1. Germline-derived CDR1 and CDR2 are SNHLY and FYNNEI. J lost 2 bases, V lost 6 bases, and 5 bases had no gene match. This CDR3 contains 16 residues. The CDR3 here is CASSSGQGANTGELFF. In nucleotides, the CDR3 is TGTGCCAGCAGCTCCGGACAGGGGGCTAACACCGGGGAGCTGTTTTTT.

This chain links TRBV4-1 with TRBJ2-5, with a possible D match to TRBD2 (5 bases). V lost 1 base and J 3 bases, leaving 15 bases between the germline ends. CDR1 is MGHRA, CDR2 YSYEKL, per germline. This CDR3 spans 16 amino acids. The CDR3 reads CASSQAGEIKKETQYF. The CDR3 nucleotides are TGCGCCAGCAGCCAAGCCGGGGAGATAAAAAAAGAGACCCAGTACTTC.

V usage is TRBV28 and J usage is TRBJ2-2; 10 bases map to TRBD1. From germline, CDR1 is MDHEN and CDR2 SYDVKM. This CDR3 has 18 residues. V shed 3 bases, J shed 2 bases, and the junction held 9 bases outside the gene matches. CDR3 nucleotides: TGTGCCAGCAGTTTCCCCTGGGACAGGGGCGACAACACCGGGGAGCTGTTTTTT. Protein product: CASSFPWDRGDNTGELFF.

This chain links TRBV7-9 with TRBJ1-3; 9 positions agree with TRBD1. The CDR3 length is 14 residues. CDR1 is SEHNR and CDR2 is FQNEAQ in the germline V gene (reference sequence). The V segment lost 4 bases and the J segment 8 bases; nucleotides outside the gene matches: 6. The CDR3 loop reads CASSSGTGRDTIYF. The CDR3 region has the DNA TGTGCCAGCAGCTCAGGGACAGGGAGAGACACCATATATTTT.

The CDR3 spells CASSVLTGVAGELFF. The DNA for the CDR3 is TGTGCCAGCAGTGTTTTGACAGGGGTGGCCGGGGAGCTGTTTTTT. V gene TRBV25-1 combines with J gene TRBJ2-2; TRBD1 aligns across 8 bases. This CDR3 comprises 15 residues. The germline V gene encodes CDR1 MGHDK and CDR2 SYGVNS. The ends lost 4 bases at V and 6 bases at J; junction bases unmatched: 7.

As DNA, the CDR3 is TGTGCCTGGAGTGGGGGACTAGCGGGAGGGCCGTTCCTTAATGAGCAGTTCTTC. Encoded protein: CAWSGGLAGGPFLNEQFF. This chain uses TRBV30 with TRBJ2-1, with 16 bases that match TRBD2. The V gene end was trimmed by 1 base and the J gene end by 7 bases; junction bases not matched to a gene: 10. This CDR3 region has 18 residues. Looked up from germline, CDR1 is GTSNPN and CDR2 is SVGIG (reference sequence).

The rearrangement joins TRBV11-2 to TRBJ1-3; 9 nucleotides line up with TRBD1. Germline trimming cut 3 bases from V and 4 bases from J; bases unmatched to any gene: 1. CDR1 SGHAT and CDR2 FQNNGV come from the germline V gene. The CDR3 consists of 14 residues. CDR3 in amino acids: CASSLTGGGNTIYF. For the CDR3, the DNA is TGTGCCAGCAGCTTGACAGGGGGAGGAAACACCATATATTTT.

This rearrangement joins TRBV25-1 to TRBJ2-1, with D possibly TRBD2 on 7 matching bases. Germline V lookup: CDR1 MGHDK, CDR2 SYGVNS. The CDR3 loop spans 15 amino acids. V lost 6 bases and J lost 6, with 18 bases in between. In DNA, the CDR3 is TGTGCCAGCAGAAAGGGGGAGGGCCCCTTCAATGAGCAGTTCTTC. This translates into CASRKGEGPFNEQFF.

The V and J genes are TRBV4-1 and TRBJ1-4; D is unclear. The germline V gene has CDR1 MGHRA and CDR2 YSYEKL. The germline V and J ends were trimmed by 1 base and 12 bases, with 15 bases remaining between them. This CDR3 spans 14 amino acids. The CDR3 DNA is TGCGCCAGCAGCCAAGTCGGGAGCGTGAAAGAACTGTTTTTT. This sequence encodes CASSQVGSVKELFF.

The rearrangement uses TRBV7-9 and TRBJ2-3; unclear D gene. This CDR3 region has 15 residues. Between the trimmed V and J ends, which lost 1 base and 0 bases, there was a span of 8 bases. Looked up from germline, CDR1 is SEHNR and CDR2 is FQNEAQ (reference sequence). The CDR3 protein is CASSLGALSTDTQYF. The CDR3 nucleotides read TGTGCCAGCAGCTTAGGGGCCCTTAGCACAGATACGCAGTATTTT.

The rearrangement joins TRBV7-9 to TRBJ1-4; 7 bases match TRBD1. This CDR3 region has 15 residues. Germline V gene lookup returns CDR1 SEHNR and CDR2 FQNEAQ (reference sequence). Losses at the gene ends were 4 bases for V and 2 bases for J; bases not matched to a gene: 4. The CDR3 coding sequence is TGTGCCAGCAGCTACTACAGGGGCACTAATGAAAAACTGTTTTTT. As protein: CASSYYRGTNEKLFF.

This chain links TRBV5-6 with TRBJ2-4, with D hard to call. Germline CDR1 reads SGHDT; CDR2 reads YYEEEE. Trimming removed 4 bases from V and 0 bases from J, with 5 bases in between. The CDR3 covers 13 residues. This CDR3 reads CASSVLAKNIQYF. DNA of the CDR3: TGTGCCAGCAGCGTCTTAGCCAAAAACATTCAGTACTTC.

This clone has more than one count but fewer than ten. CDR3 DNA: TGTGCCAGCAGCCAGGTGACCGGCTATGGCTACACCTTC. Amino acids: CASSQVTGYGYTF. The genes are TRBV2 and TRBJ1-2; D ambiguous. Germline CDR1 reads SNHLY; CDR2 reads FYNNEI. CDR3 length: 13 amino acids. Trimming pared 6 bases from V and 4 bases from J, leaving 12 bases between.

This clone has only a few counts. This sequence joins TRBV28 and TRBJ2-3; 7 nucleotides match TRBD1. The V and J ends lost 3 bases and 1 base, in that order; junction bases with no gene match: 4. The CDR3 sequence is 15 residues long. Germline CDR1 reads MDHEN; CDR2 reads SYDVKM. The CDR3 protein is CASSFSGTGTDTQYF. The CDR3, as DNA: TGTGCCAGCAGTTTCTCCGGGACAGGCACAGATACGCAGTATTTT.

The rearrangement links TRBV9 to TRBJ2-1; D is undetermined. Trimming took off 0 bases at V and 10 bases at J, with 11 bases between the two ends. Per germline, CDR1 SGDLS and CDR2 YYNGEE. There are 13 residues in the CDR3. The CDR3 spells CASSVDFGYEQFF. CDR3 in DNA: TGTGCCAGCAGCGTAGACTTCGGGTACGAGCAGTTCTTC. The full variable domain, its missing parts supplied by reference TRBV9 and TRBJ2-1, is DSGVTQTPKHLITATGQRVTLRCSPRSGDLSVYWYQQSLDQGLQFLIQYYNGEERAKGNILERFSAQQFPDLHSELNLSSLELGDSALYFCASSVDFGYEQFFGPGTRLTVL.

This chain links TRBV11-2 with TRBJ2-2; 11 bases agree with TRBD2. The CDR3 loop spans 16 amino acids. The ends lost 5 bases at V and 4 bases at J; junction bases unmatched: 6. The germline gives CDR1 SGHAT, CDR2 FQNNGV. The CDR3 loop reads CASSAGLAGSTGELFF. As DNA, the CDR3 is TGTGCCAGCAGCGCAGGACTAGCGGGTAGCACCGGGGAGCTGTTTTTT. The variable domain in full, completed from reference TRBV11-2 and TRBJ2-2, reads EAGVAQSPRYKIIEKRQSVAFWCNPISGHATLYWYQQILGQGPKLLIQFQNNGVVDDSQLPKDRFSAERLKGVDSTLKIQPAKLEDSAVYLCASSAGLAGSTGELFFGEGSRLTVL.

The chain joins TRBV27 to TRBJ2-7; the D is unclear. The V gene's germline CDR1 is MNHEY and CDR2 SMNVEV (reference sequence). The CDR3 is made up of 13 amino acids. Trimming removed 6 bases at V and 4 bases at J, with 13 bases between. CDR3 sequence: CASSPTRYYEQYF. In DNA, the CDR3 is TGTGCCAGCAGCCCAACGAGGTATTACGAGCAGTACTTC.

Only one count was recorded for this clone. The rearrangement links TRBV5-8 to TRBJ2-1, with D unclear. V lost 6 bases to trimming and J lost 0 bases, with 13 bases between them. The CDR3 has 15 amino acids. Germline V gives CDR1 SGHTS, CDR2 YDEGEE. The CDR3 here is CASTRSRSSYNEQFF. CDR3 in DNA: TGTGCCAGCACCAGATCGAGGAGCTCCTACAATGAGCAGTTCTTC.